The 8 T cell receptor beta chains below all came from one sample that was sequenced in a study of T cell responses to AZD1222 COVID-19 vaccine. Repertoires were generated with immunoSEQ multiplex PCR, while TCRdb's copy carries only in-frame clones and drops some. The sample has approximately 140,000 clones, 80% to 95% seen once. The source material was peripheral blood, sampled 28 days after the second AZD1222 dose. These receptors all stem from an adult who received the AZD1222 COVID-19 vaccine.

CDR3 in amino acids: CASSPTGTSGNNEQFF. Here the CDR3 DNA reads TGTGCCAGCAGCCCGACTGGGACTAGCGGGAACAATGAGCAGTTCTTC. The genes are TRBV4-2 and TRBJ2-1; 13 bases align to TRBD2. This CDR3 contains 16 residues. Germline CDR1 reads LGHNA; CDR2 reads YNFKEQ. Trimming cost V 4 bases and J 5 bases; bases outside gene matches: 5.

For the CDR3, the DNA is TGTGCCAGCAGTCCGAGGACAGGAAGGGGGGGAGCTTTCTTT. This sequence encodes CASSPRTGRGGAFF. The chain uses TRBV11-2 and TRBJ1-1; 7 bases align to TRBD1. Trimming cost V 6 bases and J 10 bases; bases outside gene matches: 14. The CDR3 is 14 residues long. Germline assignment: CDR1 SGHAT and CDR2 FQNNGV.

This chain uses TRBV27 with TRBJ1-6; 9 bases match TRBD1. Per germline, CDR1 MNHEY and CDR2 SMNVEV (reference sequence). CDR3 length: 16 amino acids. Losses at the gene ends were 5 bases for V and 7 bases for J; bases not matched to a gene: 9. This CDR3 is CASSADRGLPNSPLHF. The CDR3 DNA sequence: TGTGCCAGCAGTGCAGACAGGGGGTTACCGAATTCACCCCTCCACTTT.

The chain joins TRBV4-2 to TRBJ1-2; D gene unclear. The CDR3 sequence is 14 residues long. Germline loops: CDR1 LGHNA, CDR2 YNFKEQ. With 0 bases removed from V and 4 bases from J, the gap between germline ends came to 9 bases. CDR3 sequence: CASSQENPSYGYTF. Here the CDR3 DNA reads TGTGCCAGCAGCCAAGAAAATCCGTCCTATGGCTACACCTTC.

V usage is TRBV7-2 and J usage is TRBJ2-7, with D possibly TRBD2 on 6 matching bases. Germline V gene data show CDR1 as SGHTA and CDR2 as FQGNSA. The CDR3 is 14 amino acids. V was trimmed by 5 bases and J by 2 bases, leaving 13 bases between them. CDR3 bases: TGTGCCAGCAGCCCCAGCGGGCTAACCTACGAGCAGTACTTC. Its protein product is CASSPSGLTYEQYF.

The CDR3 loop is CSVDVPGQGNTGELFF. The DNA of the CDR3 is TGCAGCGTTGATGTACCGGGACAGGGGAACACCGGGGAGCTGTTTTTT. This chain connects TRBV29-1 to TRBJ2-2, with 9 bases fitting TRBD1. J was trimmed by 1 base and V by 3 bases; bases with no gene match: 6. Germline CDR1 reads SQVTM; CDR2 reads ANQGSEA. The CDR3 loop spans 16 amino acids.

The count of this clone is one. This chain connects TRBV11-2 to TRBJ2-2; the match to TRBD2 covers 11 bases. The germline gives CDR1 SGHAT, CDR2 FQNNGV. The length of the CDR3 is 17 residues. The V segment lost 6 bases and the J segment 4 bases; nucleotides outside the gene matches: 10. CDR3 in amino acids: CASRVGTSGPGTGELFF. The CDR3 bases are TGTGCCAGCAGAGTAGGGACTAGCGGCCCGGGCACCGGGGAGCTGTTTTTT.

The gene calls are TRBV9 and TRBJ2-1; 9 bases fit TRBD1. The CDR3 contains 15 residues. V lost 4 bases and J lost 8; bases outside the gene matches: 10. CDR1 is SGDLS and CDR2 is YYNGEE in the germline V gene. The CDR3 is CASSPRTGALYEQFF. The CDR3 bases are TGTGCCAGCAGCCCTCGGACAGGGGCTCTCTATGAGCAGTTCTTC.